This T cell receptor beta chain appears in the sequencing data of a study of cytomegalovirus exposure and HLA in healthy donors. Primers included in the PCR were 60 Vbeta and 13 Jbeta primers. Profiled with immunoSEQ multiplex PCR; TCRdb holds only in-frame clones, not every one. The data show more than 110,000 clones, with almost 80% seen just once and just under 1% held by the top ten. Worth noting for this clone: The antigen is not known.

Per the germline V gene, CDR1 is SGDLS and CDR2 is YYNGEE. With 0 bases removed from V and 0 bases from J, the gap between germline ends came to 9 bases. The CDR3 sequence is 15 residues long. General study points: Common viral pathogens (according to a later analysis) appeared linked to several of the most significant clusters. In vitro checks showed that three CMV-associated chains really do target CMV antigens.

Sequencing was done on a sample of PBMCs. The chain employs TRBV9 and TRBJ1-1; D perhaps matches TRBD1 (5 bases). This sequence originates from a man aged 18 to 29 in good health and CMV-seronegative. DNA of the CDR3: TGTGCCAGCAGCGTAGATCCAGGGCTGAACACTGAAGCTTTCTTT. Translation gives CASSVDPGLNTEAFF. The full variable domain, in which reference TRBV9 and TRBJ1-1 provide the parts outside the CDR3, is DSGVTQTPKHLITATGQRVTLRCSPRSGDLSVYWYQQSLDQGLQFLIQYYNGEERAKGNILERFSAQQFPDLHSELNLSSLELGDSALYFCASSVDPGLNTEAFFGQGTRLTVV.